This T cell receptor (beta chain) stems from a study of blood T cells in healthy people across ages. Study-wide findings and caveats: Per million T cells, TCR beta diversity dropped roughly linearly as age increased. The lack of PBMC sorting stopped any conclusive naive versus antigen-experienced comparison.

Details on this clonotype: Antigen: not known. The germline gene is not matched at one end of the junction; a read error may be the cause.

Total RNA, at least 6 micrograms per sample, came from PBMCs. CDR1 is LGHNA and CDR2 is YSLEER in the germline V gene. The CDR3 runs 14 residues. Then a second PCR, running roughly 7 to 11 cycles, was carried out with a sample-barcoded 5' primer and a J-beta primer mix. All cDNA molecules were each tagged by a template-switch adaptor with 12 random nucleotides. TCRdb passed the 5' RACE reads through MiXCR, listing each CDR3 protein once. The sample contains around 1,800,000 distinct CDR3 sequences, 30% to 40% of which appear only once. The specimen was blood. The clonotype was recovered from a human donor in good health. The chain recombines TRBV4-3 with TRBJ1-2, with D tentatively TRBD1 (5 bases). CDR3 coding DNA: TGCGCCAGCGGCCAAGTATGGGGGAAGGATGGCTACACCTTC. This codes for CASGQVWGKDGYTF.